This T cell receptor (beta chain) was observed in a study of shared clonotypes between healthy human individuals (dated by TCRdb to 2018 to 2020). With respect to the entire study: Three men and two women, aged 18 to 49 years, made up the cohort. For each donor, CD4 naive and CD4 memory were each run on three plates, CD8 naive on two plates, and CD8 memory on one plate. The study deeply sequenced blood TCR repertoires of about 5 healthy adults to estimate repertoire size and the extent of clonotype sharing between individuals. Different laboratories and diverse techniques were used to prepare libraries and sequence TCR repertoires, to increase sequencing depth and limit assay-specific biases. Each donor's leukapheresis produced roughly between roughly 0.85 and 10 billion PBMCs.

TCR CDR3 regions were amplified from genomic DNA by multiplex PCR using the deep immunoSEQ assay. Extracted genomic DNA from each cell subset was spread evenly across all wells of several immunoSEQ 96-well plates, with each plate serving as a replicate. For sorted subsets, 200 ng of genomic DNA, equivalent to some 30,000 T cell genomes, went into each replicate PCR. Purified libraries were quantified with a Qubit 3.0 fluorometer, sized on a Bioanalyzer 2100, and re-quantified with the KAPA Library Quantification kit. A separate single-read 150-cycle Illumina NextSeq 550 flow cell was used to sequence each immunoSEQ 96-well plate. Per the source publication's procedure: The immunoSEQ output contained only junctional sequences without quality scores, so filtering could not match that applied to full-length reads. Sequences were annotated with PyIR, a Python wrapper for IgBLAST v1.9, and V/J genes and CDR3 were assigned using IMGT germline references. Reads with weak V/J assignments (E-value above 1e-6), missing CDR3, stop codons, out-of-frame junctions, or ambiguous translated residues were removed. V3J clonotypes were defined by identical inferred V gene, J gene, and CDR3 amino acid sequence. Percentage overlap between repertoires was computed as shared unique clonotypes divided by the size of the smaller repertoire. Richness of each repertoire was evaluated using RTK rarefaction, the Chao1 estimator, and Recon v2.1 estimates of unobserved clonotypes. Generation probabilities were computed with OLGA for all TCRbeta clonotypes obtained by the gDNA method from a few donors. TCRdb holds this immuneACCESS table with in-frame rearrangements only. Some clones are missing; in checked studies, unresolved V genes explain under half, and the rest has no known cause. The V and J calls and clone size were taken over from that table, and D and trimming were inferred from the DNA. The sample table contains 800,000 or so clones; only one count was recorded for 90% to 98% of them. About 0.22% of the sample is taken by the ten largest.

Overall study results and their limits: Higher generation probabilities were observed for clonotypes shared by all four sorted-subset donors than for non-shared clonotypes. Pairwise subsampling led to the expectation that sequencing depth would affect the degree of clonotype sharing among donors. The genetic and exposure-history diversity represented was limited by the small number of donors. Naive subsets generally had larger estimated clonotype richness than memory subsets. Sampling was limited to blood, and TCR repertoires in tissue likely differ from TCR repertoires in blood. Rarefaction of sorted-subset datasets indicated incomplete sequencing despite the large sequencing depth. Approximately 4.8% of naive CD4, approximately 3.7% of naive CD8, about 2.1% of memory CD4, and 0.4% of memory CD8 clonotypes were shared across several donors.

For CDR1 and CDR2, the germline V gene lists SGHVS and FQNEAQ. From V the trimming removes 5 bases and from J it removes 5 bases, while the gene matches leave 4 bases of the junction unaccounted for. The CDR3 spans 14 residues, from the cysteine through the phenylalanine. Only the CDR3 DNA stays, 42 bases, in frame from base 1. CD8 naive samples were CD45RO-negative cells positively selected for CCR7, giving a CD45RA+CCR7+ population that excluded TemRA cells. The donors were healthy, HIV-negative adults with no recently reported acute infections or vaccinations. All donors were Caucasian adults living in Nashville, Tennessee, USA. After blood collection by leukapheresis, PBMCs were isolated using Ficoll-Histopaque density gradient centrifugation and then cryopreserved in the vapor phase of liquid nitrogen. Analytical flow cytometry was used to check the purity and quantity of every magnetically sorted T cell population. From each sorted fraction, genomic DNA was isolated and quantified by UV absorbance on a Nanodrop 2000c.

Notes on this clone: Its antigen is still unknown. No quality values exist for individual bases; no much larger clone is one base distant.

The receptor chain draws on TRBV7-8 and TRBJ2-1, and TRBD1 aligns with 9 junction nucleotides. The source is a man under 40 in good health. Sequencing was done on a sample of naive CD8+ T cells sorted from blood. Interpreted using the paper, the cell subset or site label stands for: CD45RA+CCR7+. The CDR3: CASSPRDRDNEQFF. DNA sequence: TGTGCCAGCAGCCCCCGGGACAGGGACAATGAGCAGTTCTTC.